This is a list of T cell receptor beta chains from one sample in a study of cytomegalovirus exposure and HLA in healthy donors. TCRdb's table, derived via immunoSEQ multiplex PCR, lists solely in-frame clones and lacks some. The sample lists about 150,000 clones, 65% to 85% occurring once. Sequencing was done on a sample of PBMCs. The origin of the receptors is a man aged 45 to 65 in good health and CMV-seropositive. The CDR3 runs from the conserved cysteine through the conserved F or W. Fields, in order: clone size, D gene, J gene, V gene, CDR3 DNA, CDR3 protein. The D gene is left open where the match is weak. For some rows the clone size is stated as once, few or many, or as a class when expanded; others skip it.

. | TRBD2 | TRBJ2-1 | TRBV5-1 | TGCGCCAGCAGCTTGCTAGCGGGAGGGCCGGATGAGCAGTTCTTC | CASSLLAGGPDEQFF
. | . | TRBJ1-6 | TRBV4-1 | TGCGCCAGCAGCCAAGATCGGTGGAGCTCCTATAATTCACCCCTCCACTTT | CASSQDRWSSYNSPLHF
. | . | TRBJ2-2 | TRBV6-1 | TGTGCCAGCAGTACCCGGGACTTCGACACCGGGGAGCTGTTTTTT | CASSTRDFDTGELFF
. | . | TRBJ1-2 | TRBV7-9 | TGTGCCAGCAGCTTAGGGGCCGCGCCAGGCTACACCTTC | CASSLGAAPGYTF
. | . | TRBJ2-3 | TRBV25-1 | TGTGCCAGCAGTGGCGGCGGGGCTCTAGATACGCAGTATTTT | CASSGGGALDTQYF
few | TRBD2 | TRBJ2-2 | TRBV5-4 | TGTGCCAGCAGCCCCGGGACTAGCGGGGGGTTAACCGGGGAGCTGTTTTTT | CASSPGTSGGLTGELFF
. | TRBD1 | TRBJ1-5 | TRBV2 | TGTGCCAGCAAGCAAGGGGGGACAGTGAATCAGCCCCAGCATTTT | CASKQGGTVNQPQHF
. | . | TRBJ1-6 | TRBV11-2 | TGTGCCAGCAGCCCGGAGCTCACAGGGAATTCACCCCTCCACTTT | CASSPELTGNSPLHF
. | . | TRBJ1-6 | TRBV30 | TGTGCCTGGATACCGAAACAGGGTTATAATTCACCCCTCCACTTT | CAWIPKQGYNSPLHF
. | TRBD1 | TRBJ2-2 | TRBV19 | TGTGCCAGTATGGGGACAGGGGCGAGCACCGGGGAGCTGTTTTTT | CASMGTGASTGELFF
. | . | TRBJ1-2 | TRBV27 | TGTGCCAGCAGTTTCGTTCCTCTTCGGGGCTACACCTTC | CASSFVPLRGYTF
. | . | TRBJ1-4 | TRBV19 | TGTGCCAGTAGTACCCACAGGGTTGGGGCTAATGAAAAACTGTTTTTT | CASSTHRVGANEKLFF
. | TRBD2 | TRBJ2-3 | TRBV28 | TGTGCCAGCAGTCTAGCGGGGGGCGTCACAGATACGCAGTATTTT | CASSLAGGVTDTQYF
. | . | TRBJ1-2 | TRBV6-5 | TGTGCCAGCAGTCTTACAGTGGTTTCCCATGGCTACACCTTC | CASSLTVVSHGYTF
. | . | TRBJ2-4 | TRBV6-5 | TGTGCCAGCAGCCCCACTACGAGAGACATTCAGTACTTC | CASSPTTRDIQYF
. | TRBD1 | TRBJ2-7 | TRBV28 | TGTGCCAGCAGTGGATCCGGGGACAGGTCCTACGAGCAGTACTTC | CASSGSGDRSYEQYF
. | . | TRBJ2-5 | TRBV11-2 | TGTGCCAGCAGCCTGGCCCCAGCGGGCTACCCCCAAGAGACCCAGTACTTC | CASSLAPAGYPQETQYF
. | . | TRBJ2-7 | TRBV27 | TGTGCCAGCAGTTTATACAGGGACTCCTACGAGCAGTACTTC | CASSLYRDSYEQYF
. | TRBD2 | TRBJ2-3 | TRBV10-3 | TGTGCCATCAGTGGGGGGGGAACTCCGGATACGCAGTATTTT | CAISGGGTPDTQYF
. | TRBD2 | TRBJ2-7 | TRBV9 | TGTGCCAGCAGCGTTAGGGCTAGCGGAGCGGCCTCCTACGAGCAGTACTTC | CASSVRASGAASYEQYF
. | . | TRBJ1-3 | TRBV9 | TGTGCCAGCAGCGCCCCAGGGGCTACCTCTGGAAACACCATATATTTT | CASSAPGATSGNTIYF
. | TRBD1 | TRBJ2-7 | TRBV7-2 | TGTGCCAGCAGCCGACAGGGGCTAGAGCAGTACTTC | CASSRQGLEQYF
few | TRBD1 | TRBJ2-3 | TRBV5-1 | TGCGCCAGCAGCTTCGGACAGGGTGCGGATACGCAGTATTTT | CASSFGQGADTQYF
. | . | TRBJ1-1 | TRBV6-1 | TGTGCCAGCAGTGATATGGCAGGGCCGAACACTGAAGCTTTCTTT | CASSDMAGPNTEAFF
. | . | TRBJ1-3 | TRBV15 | TGTGCCACCAGCAGAGAAGGGGGTGTCGGAAACACCATATATTTT | CATSREGGVGNTIYF
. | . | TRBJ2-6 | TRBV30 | TGTGCCTGGCACCATACAAGCTCTGGGGCCAACGTCCTGACTTTC | CAWHHTSSGANVLTF
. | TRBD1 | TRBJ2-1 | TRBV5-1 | TGCGCCAGCAGCTTTTGGGACAGTTACAATGAGCAGTTCTTC | CASSFWDSYNEQFF
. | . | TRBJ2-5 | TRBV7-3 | TGTGCCAGCAGCTTAAGGGCCCAACAAGAGACCCAGTACTTC | CASSLRAQQETQYF
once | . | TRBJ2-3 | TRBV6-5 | TGTGCCAGCAGTTACACACTAGCTAGAGATACGCAGTATTTT | CASSYTLARDTQYF
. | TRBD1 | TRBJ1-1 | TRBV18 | TGTGCCAGCTCACCGGGACAGGGTAGTGAAGCTTTCTTT | CASSPGQGSEAFF
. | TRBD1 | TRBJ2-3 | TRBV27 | TGTGCCAGCAGTTCCACAGGGGGGTTGCTAATAAATACGCAGTATTTT | CASSSTGGLLINTQYF
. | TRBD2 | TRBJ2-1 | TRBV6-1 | TGTGCCAGCAGTCGGACTAGCGGGAGCGATGAGCAGTTCTTC | CASSRTSGSDEQFF
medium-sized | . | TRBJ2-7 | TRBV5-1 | TGCGCCAGCAGCTTGGTGGTAGCGCCGTACGAGCAGTACTTC | CASSLVVAPYEQYF
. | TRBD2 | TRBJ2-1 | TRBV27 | TGTGCCAGCAGTTCTAGCGGGAGAGTCTACAATGAGCAGTTCTTC | CASSSSGRVYNEQFF
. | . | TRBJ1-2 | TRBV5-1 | TGCGCCAGCAGCTTGTTCCCGGGGGACTATGGCTACACCTTC | CASSLFPGDYGYTF
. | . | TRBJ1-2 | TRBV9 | TGTGCCAGCAGCGTAGAGCCGGGAGGAGGCTACACCTTC | CASSVEPGGGYTF
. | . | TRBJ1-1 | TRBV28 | TGTGCCAGCAGACGCGGACAGAACACTGAAGCTTTCTTT | CASRRGQNTEAFF
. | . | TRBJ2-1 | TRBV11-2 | TGTGCCAGCAGCTTAGATCGGAATGAGCAGTTCTTC | CASSLDRNEQFF
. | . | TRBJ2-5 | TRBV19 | TGTGCCAGTAGTATTCCTGGACAGCGGGGGACCCAGTACTTC | CASSIPGQRGTQYF
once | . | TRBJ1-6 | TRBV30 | TGTGCCTGGAGTGAACCGGTTCGTTCACCCCTCCACTTT | CAWSEPVRSPLHF
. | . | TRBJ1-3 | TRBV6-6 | TGTGCCAGCAGCCTTCCCCAGGGGTTCTCTGGAAACACCATATATTTT | CASSLPQGFSGNTIYF
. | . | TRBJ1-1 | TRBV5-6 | TGTGCCAGCAGCTTGGCCGAAACAGTGAACACTGAAGCTTTCTTT | CASSLAETVNTEAFF
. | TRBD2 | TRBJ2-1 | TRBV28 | TGTGCCAGCACTTCCGGGACTAGAGGCAATGAGCAGTTCTTC | CASTSGTRGNEQFF
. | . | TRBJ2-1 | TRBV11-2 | TGTGCCAGCAGCTTAGAAGGCGGCTCCTACAATGAGCAGTTCTTC | CASSLEGGSYNEQFF
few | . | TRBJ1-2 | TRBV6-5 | TGTGCCAGCAGTTACTCGCTGGGGCAGGATAACTATGGCTACACCTTC | CASSYSLGQDNYGYTF
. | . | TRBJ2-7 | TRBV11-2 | TGTGCCAGCAGCTTCTCGAGAGACTCCTACGAGCAGTACTTC | CASSFSRDSYEQYF
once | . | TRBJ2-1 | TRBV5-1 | TGCGCCAGCAGCTATCTCGGACTAAGCTCCTACAATGAGCAGTTCTTC | CASSYLGLSSYNEQFF
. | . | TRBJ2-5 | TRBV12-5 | TGTGCTAGTGGTTTGGGTAGCACCCGAGAGACCCAGTACTTC | CASGLGSTRETQYF